This TCR beta chain was found in a study of blood T cells in healthy people across ages. The second PCR ran about 6 to 12 cycles with a sample-barcoded 5' primer and J-beta primers. Each CDR3 protein gets one entry after TCRdb re-called the 5' RACE reads with MiXCR. The sample lists over 700,000 distinct CDR3 sequences; 25% were seen once. The CDR3 contains 12 residues. The germline V and J ends were trimmed by 5 bases and 7 bases, with 10 bases remaining between them. The germline CDR1 and CDR2 sequences are SGHTA and FQGNSA. The data were also submitted as part of a second study, on T cells of mothers and their children.

Sequenced sample: blood. The clonotype was recovered from a boy aged 5-17 years in good health. The genes are TRBV7-2 and TRBJ2-3; D gene ambiguous. CDR3 sequence: CASSPSENTQYF. The DNA for the CDR3 is TGTGCCAGCAGCCCGAGTGAGAATACGCAGTATTTT.